The 15 T cell receptor beta chains below were found in one sample sequenced in a study of blood T cell repertoires in COVID-19. Clones were read by immunoSEQ multiplex PCR, and TCRdb kept only the in-frame ones, dropping some. Here the sample spans around 190,000 clones, roughly 76% being singletons. Material: peripheral blood. The source of these receptors is a woman between 50 and 59 years old with active or convalescent COVID-19.

The chain joins TRBV7-2 to TRBJ2-5; 8 bases are shared with TRBD2. This CDR3 region has 15 residues. J gave up 9 bases and V 5 bases, and 14 bases lay outside the gene matches. Looked up from germline, CDR1 is SGHTA and CDR2 is FQGNSA. CDR3 bases: TGTGCCAGCAGCCCCGGACTAGCCGAGGGGAGGCCCCAGTACTTC. Translation: CASSPGLAEGRPQYF. The full variable domain, rest sourced from reference TRBV7-2 and TRBJ2-5, is GAGVSQSPSNKVTEKGKDVELRCDPISGHTALYWYRQSLGQGLEFLIYFQGNSAPDKSGLPSDRFSAERTGGSVSTLTIQRTQQEDSAVYLCASSPGLAEGRPQYFGPGTRLLVL.

This chain links TRBV7-9 with TRBJ2-3; D may be TRBD1 (6 bases). Germline CDR1 reads SEHNR; CDR2 reads FQNEAQ (reference sequence). This CDR3 region has 14 residues. Trimming left V 1 base short and J 6 bases short, with 11 bases between. For the CDR3, the DNA is TGTGCCAGCAGCTTAGTCAGGGGATCCGATACGCAGTATTTT. It encodes CASSLVRGSDTQYF.

This chain joins TRBV10-3 and TRBJ2-7; TRBD1 aligns across 9 bases. Germline CDR1 reads ENHRY; CDR2 reads SYGVKD. Losses at the gene ends were 2 bases for V and 6 bases for J; bases not matched to a gene: 5. The CDR3 is 14 amino acids. The CDR3 nucleotides read TGTGCCATCAGTGAGCTTAAGACAGGGGGCGAGCAGTACTTC. It codes for CAISELKTGGEQYF.

The CDR3 nucleotides are TGTGCCAGCAGCTTAGGGGCAGGGAATTTACACGAGCAGTACTTC. It encodes CASSLGAGNLHEQYF. The chain uses TRBV7-8 and TRBJ2-7; maybe TRBD1 (5 bases). The CDR3 totals 15 residues. The germline CDR1 and CDR2 sequences are SGHVS and FQNEAQ. The V gene lost 1 base and the J gene lost 5 bases, with 15 bases spanning the gap.

The chain recombines TRBV9 with TRBJ2-2, with 7 positions matching TRBD2. The germline gives CDR1 SGDLS, CDR2 YYNGEE. The CDR3 has 14 amino acids. Trimming cost V 7 bases and J 2 bases; bases outside gene matches: 5. The CDR3 DNA is TGTGCCAGCGGGCCGGGAGGAAACACCGGGGAGCTGTTTTTT. This sequence encodes CASGPGGNTGELFF.

The chain recombines TRBV7-2 with TRBJ1-1; 8 nucleotides align to TRBD1. Germline V lookup: CDR1 SGHTA, CDR2 FQGNSA. J gave up 4 bases and V 4 bases, and 5 bases lay outside the gene matches. The CDR3 extends over 14 amino acids. CDR3 in amino acids: CASSSLTGGTEAFF. The CDR3 DNA sequence: TGTGCCAGCAGCTCACTCACAGGGGGCACTGAAGCTTTCTTT.

This CDR3 is CASRFPGAGANVLTF. The CDR3 region has the DNA TGTGCCAGCAGATTCCCAGGGGCTGGGGCCAACGTCCTGACTTTC. This chain uses TRBV28 with TRBJ2-6; TRBD1 is a possible D gene (6 bases). CDR1 is MDHEN, CDR2 SYDVKM, per germline. Deletions cut 6 bases from V and 2 bases from J, with 11 bases between. CDR3 length equals 15 residues.

The chain carries TRBV5-5 and TRBJ1-3; the D gene is possibly TRBD1 (5 bases). Looked up from germline, CDR1 is SGHKS and CDR2 is YYEKEE (reference sequence). Between the trimmed V and J ends, which lost 4 bases and 2 bases, there was a span of 13 bases. The CDR3 is 15 residues long. CDR3 nucleotides: TGTGCCAGCAGCCGCTTTGGGGCGCCTGGAAACACCATATATTTT. It yields the protein CASSRFGAPGNTIYF.

Regarding this clone: Other nucleotide sequences in the sample specify the same CDR3. This chain uses TRBV5-1 with TRBJ1-2; D possibly corresponds to TRBD1 (5 bases). There are 14 residues in the CDR3. Germline CDR1 reads SGHRS; CDR2 reads YFSETQ. V was cut by 4 bases and J by 2 bases, with 12 bases left in between. The CDR3 here is CASSPARGNYGYTF. CDR3 in DNA: TGCGCCAGCAGCCCCGCCCGGGGGAACTATGGCTACACCTTC.

The chain links TRBV7-9 to TRBJ1-2; 11 bases are shared with TRBD1. Trimming removed 4 bases from V and 3 bases from J; junction bases left unmatched: 4. The V gene's germline CDR1 is SEHNR and CDR2 FQNEAQ (reference sequence). The CDR3 covers 15 residues. The CDR3 spells CASSSDRGLDYGYTF. The CDR3 bases are TGTGCCAGCAGCTCGGACAGGGGGCTGGACTATGGCTACACCTTC.

The chain joins TRBV4-2 to TRBJ1-6; TRBD1 aligns across 11 bases. The trim removed 5 bases at V and 2 bases at J, leaving 5 bases unmatched. The length of the CDR3 is 17 residues. From germline, CDR1 is LGHNA and CDR2 YNFKEQ. CDR3 DNA sequence: TGTGCCAGCAGCAAAGTGGGACAGGGGGCCTATAATTCACCCCTCCACTTT. This sequence encodes CASSKVGQGAYNSPLHF.

The chain joins TRBV5-1 to TRBJ2-5; the D is unclear. Between the trimmed V and J ends, which lost 1 base and 5 bases, there was a span of 6 bases. CDR3 size: 12 residues. In germline, CDR1 is SGHRS, CDR2 YFSETQ. The CDR3 region is CASSLSRETQYF. CDR3 in DNA: TGCGCCAGCAGCTTGAGCAGGGAGACCCAGTACTTC.

The CDR3 DNA sequence: TGTGCCAGCAGCCTCCATAGGGGGGGGGATACGGAGACCCAGTACTTC. It translates to CASSLHRGGDTETQYF. The genes are TRBV5-4 and TRBJ2-5, with D tentatively TRBD2 (7 bases). From germline, CDR1 is SGHNT and CDR2 YYREEE (reference sequence). The CDR3 sequence is 16 residues long. Trimming cost V 4 bases and J 5 bases, with 21 bases left between them.

This clone has only a few counts. This sequence joins TRBV4-3 and TRBJ2-1; 12 positions match TRBD2. CDR1 is LGHNA and CDR2 is YSLEER in the germline V gene. Trimming removed 5 bases from V and 6 bases from J; junction bases left unmatched: 8. There are 16 residues in the CDR3. DNA for the CDR3: TGCGCCAGCAGCGAGCTAGCGGGGGGGCCGAGCAATGAGCAGTTCTTC. It codes for CASSELAGGPSNEQFF.

This rearrangement joins TRBV7-9 to TRBJ2-1; 12 bases fit TRBD2. This CDR3 has 15 amino acids. Trimming took 2 bases from V and 6 from J; bases not matched to a gene: 2. Germline V CDR1 and CDR2: SEHNR, FQNEAQ (reference sequence). CDR3 DNA: TGTGCCAGCAGCTTACGGACTAGCGGGACCAATGAGCAGTTCTTC. It yields the protein CASSLRTSGTNEQFF. The full variable domain, completed using reference TRBV7-9 and TRBJ2-1, is DTGVSQNPRHKITKRGQNVTFRCDPISEHNRLYWYRQTLGQGPEFLTYFQNEAQLEKSRLLSDRFSAERPKGSFSTLEIQRTEQGDSAMYLCASSLRTSGTNEQFFGPGTRLTVL.